The next 7 T cell receptor beta chains were all read from a single sample in a study of shared clonotypes between healthy human individuals. Produced via immunoSEQ multiplex PCR; TCRdb's table is partial and in-frame only. The repertoire consists of 600,000 to 750,000 clones, with around 70% occurring once and the leading ten covering approximately 1.7%. Sequencing was performed on memory CD4+ T cells sorted from blood. Subset given: CD45RA-negative fraction. The receptors originated from a woman aged 30 to 39 in good health.

As for this clone: Other DNA sequences from this sample encode an identical CDR3 as well. The CDR3 loop reads CASSIPGTAGNTIYF. CDR3 bases: TGTGCCAGTAGTATCCCAGGGACAGCTGGAAACACCATATATTTT. The chain is built from TRBV19 and TRBJ1-3; 7 bases line up with TRBD1. V shed 3 bases, J shed 2 bases, and the junction held 4 bases outside the gene matches. The CDR3 is 15 amino acids. Germline V lookup: CDR1 LNHDA, CDR2 SQIVND (reference sequence).

Regarding this clone: This may stem from a read error, because a much larger clone lies one nucleotide away. This chain connects TRBV6-4 to TRBJ2-7, with D possibly matching TRBD1 (6 bases). The germline CDR1 and CDR2 sequences are MRHNA and SNTAGT. Trimming took off 5 bases at V and 2 bases at J, with 13 bases between the two ends. The CDR3 length is 14 residues. The CDR3 sequence: CASSFSQGPYEQYF. In nucleotides, the CDR3 is TGTGCCAGCAGTTTTTCACAGGGTCCCTACGAGCAGTACTTC.

This clone was counted only a few times. The V gene is TRBV14, the J gene TRBJ1-1; D remains unclear. Trimming removed 0 bases from V and 8 bases from J, with 13 bases in between. The germline V gene has CDR1 SGHDN and CDR2 FVKESK. This CDR3 is 14 amino acids long. The CDR3 DNA sequence: TGTGCCAGCAGCCAAGATCGCCAGAGTCTCGAAGCTTTCTTT. Translating gives CASSQDRQSLEAFF.

This clone has a single count. The chain uses TRBV6-6 and TRBJ1-5; D is possibly TRBD1 (6 bases). Trimming left V 5 bases short and J 0 bases short, with 11 bases between. The CDR3 contains 15 residues. Germline loops: CDR1 MNHNY, CDR2 SVGAGI (reference sequence). This CDR3 is CASSHRDSSNQPQHF. CDR3 DNA: TGTGCCAGCAGTCACAGGGATAGTAGCAATCAGCCCCAGCATTTT.

This clone appeared a few times. This chain uses TRBV5-1 with TRBJ2-3, with 7 bases fitting TRBD2. V shed 4 bases and J 1 base; nucleotides not matched to a gene: 9. The CDR3 spans 16 residues. Germline V gives CDR1 SGHRS, CDR2 YFSETQ. CDR3 nucleotides: TGCGCCAGCAGCACGTCTACGGCGGGGGGCACAGATACGCAGTATTTT. It specifies CASSTSTAGGTDTQYF.

The rearrangement uses TRBV7-9 and TRBJ2-7; TRBD2 aligns across 11 bases. In germline, CDR1 is SEHNR, CDR2 FQNEAQ (reference sequence). V was clipped by 3 bases and J by 1 base; unmatched bases: 5. The CDR3 has 16 amino acids. CDR3 sequence reads: CASSFGLAGGSYEQYF. DNA for the CDR3: TGTGCCAGCAGCTTCGGGCTAGCGGGAGGTTCCTACGAGCAGTACTTC.

This clone was found once. The chain links TRBV15 to TRBJ2-7; D is uncertain. The length of the CDR3 is 15 residues. Per the germline V gene, CDR1 is LNHNV and CDR2 is YYDKDF (reference sequence). V lost 0 bases to trimming and J lost 4 bases, with 13 bases between them. The CDR3 nucleotides read TGTGCCACCAGCAGAGATCTCACAGAGTCTTACGAGCAGTACTTC. This sequence encodes CATSRDLTESYEQYF.